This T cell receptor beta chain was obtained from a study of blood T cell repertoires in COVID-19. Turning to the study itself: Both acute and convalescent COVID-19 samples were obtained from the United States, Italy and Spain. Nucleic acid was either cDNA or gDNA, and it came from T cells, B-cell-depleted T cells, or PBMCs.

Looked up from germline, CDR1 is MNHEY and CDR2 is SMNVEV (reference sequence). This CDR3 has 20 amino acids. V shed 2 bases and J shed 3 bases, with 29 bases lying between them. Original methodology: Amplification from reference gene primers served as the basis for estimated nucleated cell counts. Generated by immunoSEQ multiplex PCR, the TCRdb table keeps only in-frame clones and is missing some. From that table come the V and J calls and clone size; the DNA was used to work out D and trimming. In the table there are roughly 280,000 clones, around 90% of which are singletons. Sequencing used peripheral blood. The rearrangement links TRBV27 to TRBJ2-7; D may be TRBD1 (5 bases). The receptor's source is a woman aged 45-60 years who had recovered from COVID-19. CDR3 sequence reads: CASSLRWGLSRVQRDYEQYF. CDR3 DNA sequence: TGTGCCAGCAGTTTACGATGGGGCCTATCAAGGGTCCAGCGTGACTACGAGCAGTACTTC.